This note documents a single T cell receptor (beta chain) sequence. This record comes from a study of blood T cell repertoires in COVID-19. Study summary: The analysed material was cDNA or gDNA that came from T cells, B-cell-depleted T cells, or PBMCs.

The protocol was immunoSEQ multiplex PCR, while the TCRdb copy is restricted to in-frame clones and leaves out a portion. In the table there are a few hundred thousand clones, 87% of which are singletons. Trimming took 1 base from V and 5 from J; bases not matched to a gene: 9. Per the germline V gene, CDR1 is SGHAT and CDR2 is FQNNGV. This CDR3 has 16 amino acids. The sequence was collected from a woman aged 18-30 years who had recovered from COVID-19. Sample: peripheral blood. The V and J genes are TRBV11-2 and TRBJ1-2; TRBD1 agrees at 8 bases. CDR3 protein: CASSLAGQGNLYGYTF. The CDR3 DNA reads TGTGCCAGCAGCTTAGCTGGACAGGGAAACTTGTATGGCTACACCTTC.